One TCR beta chain is described in this entry. It was with a sample-barcoded 5' primer and a J-beta primer mix that a second PCR of roughly 7 to 12 cycles was run. Each sample yielded at least 3 million CDR3-containing paired-end reads. TCRdb itself ran the 5' RACE reads through MiXCR, one entry per CDR3 protein. The sample has about 640,000 distinct CDR3 sequences; 45% to 65% are singletons. The source of the sample is a study of blood T cells in healthy people across ages. The germline gives CDR1 MNHNY, CDR2 SVGAGI (reference sequence). The J segment lost 0 bases and the V segment lost 6 bases, leaving 10 bases of the junction unmatched. This CDR3 has 17 amino acids.

J is TRBJ2-5 and V is TRBV6-6; 10 bases line up with TRBD2. The clonotype originates from a man aged 55 to 70 in good health. Sequencing input: blood. The CDR3 loop is CASRALAGDPYQETQYF. The DNA of the CDR3 is TGTGCCAGCAGGGCGCTAGCGGGGGACCCGTACCAAGAGACCCAGTACTTC.